Here is one T cell receptor beta chain with its context. Antigen specificity is unknown. V shed 2 bases and J shed 5 bases, with 14 bases lying between them. This CDR3 has 14 amino acids. Germline CDR1 DFQATT, CDR2 SNEGSKA (reference sequence). Then a second PCR, running roughly 6 to 11 cycles, was carried out with a sample-barcoded 5' primer and a J-beta primer mix. Sequencing yielded, for each sample, at least 2.5 million paired-end reads carrying CDR3. TCRdb re-derived calls from the 5' RACE reads in MiXCR, one entry per CDR3 protein. The sample has some 710,000 distinct CDR3 sequences, roughly 20% seen once. The sample comes from a study of blood T cells in healthy people across ages. In the study overall: About one barcoded beta molecule per two T cells was the capture yield of template switching. General study points: The unknown donor CMV status may have confounded expanded clonotype changes.

Source material: blood. This sequence joins TRBV20-1 and TRBJ2-3, with D possibly matching TRBD2 (5 bases). The sequence derives from a man between 65 and 79 years old in good health. The CDR3 protein is CSARKGGLRDTQYF. The CDR3 DNA follows: TGCAGTGCTAGAAAAGGAGGCCTGCGAGATACGCAGTATTTT.